This T cell receptor beta chain was profiled in a study of CD8 T cells in ankylosing spondylitis. General study findings and limits: A TCR beta motif made of about eight highly homologous variants seemed typical of ankylosing spondylitis blood.

V lost 2 bases to trimming and J lost 1 base; unmatched junction nucleotides: 14. This CDR3 spans 20 amino acids. Germline lookup yields CDR1 MNHEY and CDR2 SVGEGT. Making the TCR beta libraries involved quantitative 5'-RACE with molecular barcodes. TCRdb fed the 5' RACE reads into MiXCR, producing one record per CDR3 protein. Of over 600,000 distinct CDR3 sequences in the sample, roughly 19% were seen once. For this clonotype: As yet, its antigen is unknown.

The sequencing input was blood, either unsorted or a sorted T cell fraction (not recorded which). The chain links TRBV6-2 or TRBV6-3 to TRBJ2-3, with 11 bases that match TRBD2. The clonotype comes from a male donor with ankylosing spondylitis. CDR3 region: CASSYPLTSGEKWGTDTQYF. CDR3 DNA sequence: TGTGCCAGCAGTTACCCCTTGACTAGCGGGGAAAAATGGGGCACAGATACGCAGTATTTT.